This note documents a single T cell receptor beta chain sequence. UMIs containing a 6-nucleotide sample barcode were added via template switching. TCRdb reprocessed the 5' RACE reads and keeps a single row for each CDR3 protein, giving no DNA. The sample is made up of 120,000 to 150,000 distinct CDR3 sequences, and the top ten hold 2.4% of it. The sample originates from a study of monozygotic twins with inflammatory bowel disease. The origin of this receptor is a human donor with ulcerative colitis or Crohn's disease, or a healthy co-twin of an affected twin (not recorded which). The sequenced sample was blood.

CDR3 amino acids: CASSQDPGLSYEQYF. The V and J genes are TRBV4-2 and TRBJ2-7; with no DNA, the TCRdb D assignment of TRBD1 cannot be verified. The CDR3 runs to 15 residues. CDR1 is LGHNA, CDR2 YNFKEQ, per germline.